This passage covers 26 T cell receptor beta chains from one sample sequenced in a study of shared clonotypes between healthy human individuals. Measured with immunoSEQ multiplex PCR; TCRdb has only the in-frame clones, and not every one. Among roughly 760,000 clones listed, roughly 70% were seen once. The sequenced sample was memory CD4+ T cells sorted from blood. Stated subset: CD45RA-negative fraction. The receptors were sampled from a woman in her 30s in good health.

V is TRBV7-7 and J is TRBJ2-5; D is undetermined. V lost 2 bases and J lost 7, with 11 bases in between. This CDR3 has 13 residues. The germline V gene encodes CDR1 SSHAT and CDR2 FNYEAQ (reference sequence). Here the CDR3 DNA reads TGTGCCAGCAGCTTATCCGCCCCCGGGACCCAGTACTTC. Translating gives CASSLSAPGTQYF. The variable domain in full, completed from reference TRBV7-7 and TRBJ2-5, reads GAGVSQSPRYKVTKRGQDVTLRCDPISSHATLYWYQQALGQGPEFLTYFNYEAQPDKSGLPSDRFSAERPEGSISTLTIQRTEQRDSAMYRCASSLSAPGTQYFGPGTRLLVL.

The V and J genes are TRBV23-1 and TRBJ2-7; 7 nucleotides line up with TRBD1. TRBV23-1 is given ORF status, its function remaining uncertain. The CDR3 runs to 16 residues. J gave up 6 bases and V 4 bases, and 15 bases lay outside the gene matches. The CDR3 here is CASSPLWQLQGSEQYF. DNA for the CDR3: TGCGCCAGCAGTCCTCTCTGGCAATTACAGGGGAGCGAGCAGTACTTC.

The genes are TRBV28 and TRBJ2-5, with D uncertain. The CDR3 is 13 residues long. Deletions cut 6 bases from V and 2 bases from J, with 10 bases between. Germline V gene sequence: CDR1 MDHEN, CDR2 SYDVKM. CDR3: CASSTTVQETQYF. For the CDR3, the DNA is TGTGCCAGCAGCACGACGGTTCAAGAGACCCAGTACTTC.

This clone was seen a handful of times. The gene calls are TRBV11-1 and TRBJ1-1; TRBD1 is a possible D gene (5 bases). Germline CDR1 and CDR2: SGHAT and FQDESV (reference sequence). The V end was cut by 2 bases, the J end by 1 base, with 8 bases between. CDR3 length equals 14 residues. The CDR3 sequence: CASSLFTGNTEAFF. The CDR3 DNA follows: TGTGCCAGCAGCTTATTCACAGGGAACACTGAAGCTTTCTTT.

The V call is TRBV5-1, the J call TRBJ2-1; 10 nucleotides agree with TRBD2. The CDR3 is 16 residues long. Germline CDR1 reads SGHRS; CDR2 reads YFSETQ. V lost 0 bases, J lost 9 bases, and 9 bases stayed unmatched. The CDR3 nucleotides read TGCGCCAGCAGCTTGGCAGGGTCTAGCGGGAGTGCTGAGCAGTTCTTC. Its translation is CASSLAGSSGSAEQFF.

The rearrangement joins TRBV7-9 to TRBJ1-4; D is unclear. Germline lookup yields CDR1 SEHNR and CDR2 FQNEAQ (reference sequence). CDR3 length: 12 amino acids. V was clipped by 5 bases and J by 10 bases, with 11 bases between them. CDR3 nucleotide sequence: TGTGCCAGCAGCACACCCGAGGGAAAACTGTTTTTT. Translated, it gives CASSTPEGKLFF.

This clone was detected ten times or more. The chain uses TRBV20-1 and TRBJ2-5, with D hard to call. CDR1 is DFQATT and CDR2 is SNEGSKA in the germline V gene (reference sequence). The CDR3 has 11 amino acids. V dropped 3 bases and J dropped 4 bases, with 6 bases sitting between them. CDR3 protein: CSARVIETQYF. CDR3 DNA: TGCAGTGCTAGGGTCATAGAGACCCAGTACTTC.

This clone came up many times. The chain carries TRBV4-1 and TRBJ2-3; the D gene is possibly TRBD2 (5 bases). Germline loops: CDR1 MGHRA, CDR2 YSYEKL. The V end was cut by 3 bases, the J end by 5 bases, with 9 bases between. This CDR3 contains 13 residues. Here the CDR3 reads CASSHPGGDTQYF. The CDR3 DNA reads TGCGCCAGCAGCCACCCAGGAGGAGATACGCAGTATTTT.

The CDR3 sequence is CASSGGQGGQPQHF. The CDR3 bases are TGTGCCAGCAGCGGGGGACAGGGAGGTCAGCCCCAGCATTTT. V usage is TRBV11-2 and J usage is TRBJ1-5; 9 nucleotides line up with TRBD1. Germline CDR1 is SGHAT and CDR2 is FQNNGV. The trim removed 5 bases at V and 6 bases at J, leaving 5 bases unmatched. The CDR3 contains 14 residues.

This sequence joins TRBV6-1 and TRBJ2-3; D is ambiguous. This CDR3 is 13 amino acids long. Trimming took 7 bases from V and 6 from J, leaving 14 bases between them. Germline CDR1 and CDR2: MNHNS and SASEGT. The CDR3 DNA reads TGTGCCAGCAAGTCTCTCAAGACGGATACGCAGTATTTT. This translates into CASKSLKTDTQYF.

The chain carries TRBV2 and TRBJ2-1, with 7 positions matching TRBD2. V lost 6 bases to trimming and J lost 3 bases; unmatched junction nucleotides: 11. The length of the CDR3 is 16 residues. Germline CDR1 reads SNHLY; CDR2 reads FYNNEI. In nucleotides, the CDR3 is TGTGCCAGCAGCGCGAGGGGTAGCGGGCTCTACAATGAGCAGTTCTTC. Protein: CASSARGSGLYNEQFF.

The chain links TRBV25-1 to TRBJ1-2, with D tentatively TRBD1 (6 bases). V lost 6 bases, J lost 1 base, and 9 bases lay in between. CDR1 and CDR2 (germline): MGHDK, SYGVNS. The CDR3 is 13 amino acids. CDR3 amino acids: CASRWDNNYGYTF. Written as DNA, the CDR3 is TGTGCCAGCAGATGGGACAATAACTATGGCTACACCTTC.

The V gene is TRBV6-5, the J gene TRBJ2-1, with D perhaps TRBD2 (6 bases). Trimming took off 6 bases at V and 0 bases at J, with 9 bases between the two ends. Per germline, CDR1 MNHEY and CDR2 SVGAGI. The CDR3 is made up of 14 amino acids. This chain's CDR3 is CASRRESSYNEQFF. DNA for the CDR3: TGTGCCAGCAGGCGGGAAAGCTCCTACAATGAGCAGTTCTTC.

The chain uses TRBV5-1 and TRBJ2-1; TRBD2 is a possible D gene (5 bases). The CDR3 has 15 residues. Germline CDR1 reads SGHRS; CDR2 reads YFSETQ. V dropped 3 bases and J dropped 4 bases, with 14 bases sitting between them. The CDR3 DNA sequence: TGCGCCAGCAGCTCATCGGACTCGATTTACAATGAGCAGTTCTTC. This encodes CASSSSDSIYNEQFF.

The chain is built from TRBV28 and TRBJ2-1; D is perhaps TRBD1 or TRBD2 (5 bases each). CDR1 and CDR2 (germline): MDHEN, SYDVKM. The CDR3 consists of 13 residues. The ends were cut back, 10 bases at V and 8 bases at J, with 18 bases in the middle. CDR3: CATLGRGRDEQFF. Here the CDR3 DNA reads TGTGCCACCCTCGGACGGGGCAGGGATGAGCAGTTCTTC.

This chain's CDR3 is CASSAGGFYNEQFF. In nucleotides, the CDR3 is TGTGCCAGCAGTGCCGGGGGGTTTTACAATGAGCAGTTCTTC. The genes are TRBV28 and TRBJ2-1, with 7 nucleotides matching TRBD2. This CDR3 comprises 14 residues. CDR1 and CDR2 (germline): MDHEN, SYDVKM. Trimming took 5 bases from V and 4 from J; bases not matched to a gene: 5.

The genes are TRBV4-1 and TRBJ1-3, with D hard to call. The length of the CDR3 is 16 residues. The ends were cut back, 0 bases at V and 1 base at J, with 10 bases in the middle. CDR1 is MGHRA, CDR2 YSYEKL, per germline. The chain's CDR3 is CASSQDRRVSGNTIYF. The CDR3 bases are TGCGCCAGCAGCCAAGACCGGAGGGTTTCTGGAAACACCATATATTTT.

The sample holds one count of this clone. The chain joins TRBV27 to TRBJ1-2, with no clear D. From germline, CDR1 is MNHEY and CDR2 SMNVEV (reference sequence). Trimming removed 6 bases from V and 2 bases from J, with 13 bases in between. This CDR3 has 14 amino acids. The chain's CDR3 is CASRPPNRNYGYTF. CDR3 in DNA: TGTGCCAGCAGGCCACCGAATCGCAACTATGGCTACACCTTC.

The chain combines TRBV21-1 with TRBJ1-6; the tabulated D call, TRBD1, remains unverified against the DNA. TRBV21-1 counts as a pseudogene. CDR3 size: 14 residues. The CDR3 DNA reads TGTGCCAGCAGCATAAGGACAGAGAATTCACCCCTCCACTTT. The encoded protein is CASSIRTENSPLHF.

This clone was seen a few times. This rearrangement joins TRBV7-2 to TRBJ2-7; TRBD2 aligns across 9 bases. After removal of 5 bases from V and 2 bases from J, the junction contained 7 bases not matched to a gene. Germline values: CDR1 SGHTA, CDR2 FQGNSA. The CDR3 totals 15 residues. The CDR3 coding sequence is TGTGCCAGCAGCATTAATAGCGGGGGAGCCTACGAGCAGTACTTC. It is translated as CASSINSGGAYEQYF.

The table lists this clone with a few counts. The J gene is TRBJ2-5, the V gene TRBV29-1, with TRBD2 identical over 8 bases. Germline V CDR1 and CDR2: SQVTM, ANQGSEA. V gave up 4 bases and J gave up 2 bases; unmatched junction bases: 9. This CDR3 contains 15 residues. Written as DNA, the CDR3 is TGCAGCGTTGTTTGGGCTAGCGGGCATCAAGAGACCCAGTACTTC. It codes for CSVVWASGHQETQYF.

The CDR3 is CASSNRGRDTQYF. The CDR3 DNA reads as TGTGCCAGCAGTAACAGGGGTCGGGATACGCAGTATTTT. The rearrangement joins TRBV2 to TRBJ2-3; 7 bases line up with TRBD1. CDR1 is SNHLY, CDR2 FYNNEI, per germline. After removal of 5 bases from V and 6 bases from J, the junction contained 5 bases not matched to a gene. The CDR3 loop spans 13 amino acids.

The rearrangement joins TRBV6-5 to TRBJ2-7; 8 positions match TRBD2. The CDR3 runs to 15 residues. The junction had 8 bases not matched to a gene; V was cut back by 5 bases and J by 2 bases. The germline V gene has CDR1 MNHEY and CDR2 SVGAGI. CDR3 protein: CASSPRLAGPYEQYF. CDR3 in DNA: TGTGCCAGCAGTCCCAGGCTAGCGGGTCCCTACGAGCAGTACTTC.

This chain links TRBV28 with TRBJ2-7, with 13 bases lining up with TRBD2. Trimming at V came to 5 bases and at J to 6 bases, leaving 4 bases not matched to a gene. Germline lookup yields CDR1 MDHEN and CDR2 SYDVKM. This CDR3 has 14 residues. The CDR3 sequence: CASSGLAGAGEQYF. CDR3 nucleotide sequence: TGTGCCAGCAGTGGACTAGCGGGAGCGGGCGAGCAGTACTTC.

The rearrangement links TRBV5-1 to TRBJ1-2, with D possibly matching TRBD1 (6 bases). Between the trimmed V and J ends, which lost 2 bases and 4 bases, there was a span of 15 bases. The germline V gene has CDR1 SGHRS and CDR2 YFSETQ. This CDR3 spans 15 amino acids. The chain's CDR3 is CASSFNLQGGYGYTF. CDR3 sequence (DNA): TGCGCCAGCAGCTTTAATCTACAGGGAGGCTATGGCTACACCTTC.

The chain employs TRBV19 and TRBJ1-5, with 7 bases fitting TRBD1. The ends lost 5 bases at V and 5 bases at J; junction bases unmatched: 6. The CDR3 length is 14 residues. Germline CDR1 and CDR2: LNHDA and SQIVND (reference sequence). CDR3 amino acids: CASSLGQSYQPQHF. The CDR3 DNA follows: TGTGCCAGTAGTCTGGGACAGAGTTATCAGCCCCAGCATTTT.